This T cell receptor beta chain appears in the sequencing data of a study of blood T cell repertoires in COVID-19. About the research overall: The United States, Italy and Spain provided the acute and convalescent COVID-19 samples. From T cells, B-cell-depleted T cells, or PBMCs came the material, which was cDNA or gDNA.

Germline V CDR1 and CDR2: SQVTM, ANQGSEA. There are 15 residues in the CDR3. V trimming: 7 bases; J trimming: 7 bases; junction bases outside the gene matches: 11. The data were produced by immunoSEQ multiplex PCR, yet TCRdb's version contains in-frame clones alone and is incomplete. The sample carries about 260,000 clones, roughly nine tenths recorded once. The chain uses TRBV29-1 and TRBJ2-2; 11 nucleotides match TRBD1. The sequencing sample was made of peripheral blood. The TCR originated in a middle-aged man with active or convalescent COVID-19. The CDR3 nucleotides are TGCAGCGCCGTATATCAGGGACAGGGGGTCGGGGAGCTGTTTTTT. Protein sequence: CSAVYQGQGVGELFF.